What follows are 20 T cell receptor beta chains derived from one specimen sequenced in a study of CD8 T cells in Susac syndrome. Reverse transcription of roughly 0.45 to 1 ug RNA was performed with random hexamers. Using its own MiXCR run on the immunoSEQ multiplex PCR reads, TCRdb lists one record per CDR3 protein. The sample consists of tens of thousands of distinct CDR3 sequences, about 96% of them appearing once. The sample consisted of CD8+ T cells from PBMCs. All receptors derive from a human donor with Susac syndrome.

V is TRBV30 and J is TRBJ2-5, with no clear D. This CDR3 has 11 amino acids. Germline V lookup: CDR1 GTSNPN, CDR2 SVGIG (reference sequence). Trimming stripped 2 bases from V and 4 bases from J, with 5 bases between. DNA for the CDR3: TGTGCCTGGAGTCCGAGAGAGACCCAGTACTTC. This gives the protein CAWSPRETQYF.

The J gene is TRBJ2-3, the V gene TRBV11-2, with D maybe TRBD1 (5 bases). The CDR3 sequence is 12 residues long. V was pared by 4 bases and J by 5 bases, with 7 bases between. Germline CDR1 is SGHAT and CDR2 is FQNNGV. CDR3 coding DNA: TGTGCCAGCAGCTCTACAGGAGATACGCAGTATTTT. The encoded protein is CASSSTGDTQYF.

This clonotype was counted between two and nine times. V usage is TRBV7-9 and J usage is TRBJ2-1; 7 bases are shared with TRBD1. The CDR3 is made up of 15 amino acids. Germline V gene sequence: CDR1 SEHNR, CDR2 FQNEAQ (reference sequence). After removal of 3 bases from V and 1 base from J, the junction contained 3 bases not matched to a gene. CDR3 in amino acids: CASSLSGGSYNEQFF. The CDR3, as DNA: TGTGCCAGCAGCTTGTCAGGGGGTTCCTACAATGAGCAGTTCTTC.

The chain couples TRBV12-3 or TRBV12-4 to TRBJ2-2; D not certain. V was trimmed by 9 bases and J by 6 bases, leaving 17 bases between them. The CDR3 covers 14 residues. The CDR3: CASGTTGPPGELFF. CDR3 DNA sequence: TGTGCCAGTGGTACTACGGGTCCTCCCGGGGAGCTGTTTTTT.

This chain uses TRBV6-1 with TRBJ1-5, with D perhaps matching TRBD1 (5 bases). Germline V gene data show CDR1 as MNHNS and CDR2 as SASEGT. This CDR3 region has 14 residues. Trimming pared 8 bases from V and 2 bases from J, leaving 13 bases between. The chain's CDR3 is CASGHSLGNQPQHF. The CDR3 DNA sequence: TGTGCCAGCGGACACTCCTTGGGCAATCAGCCCCAGCATTTT.

CDR3: CAWSPAGGGNQPQHF. The CDR3 bases are TGTGCCTGGAGTCCCGCCGGGGGTGGGAATCAGCCCCAGCATTTT. The chain combines TRBV30 with TRBJ1-5; possible D gene TRBD1, 5 bases. The CDR3 totals 15 residues. Germline CDR1 is GTSNPN and CDR2 is SVGIG (reference sequence). The V and J ends lost 2 bases and 4 bases respectively, with 15 bases between them.

The genes are TRBV30 and TRBJ1-4; D possibly corresponds to TRBD1 (5 bases). V was trimmed by 1 base and J by 7 bases, leaving 13 bases between them. CDR1 and CDR2 from the germline V gene are GTSNPN and SVGIG (reference sequence). The CDR3 contains 14 residues. The CDR3 nucleotides are TGTGCCTGGAGTGGGGCCTCAAGGGGTGAAAAACTGTTTTTT. This translates into CAWSGASRGEKLFF.

The chain has TRBV7-2 and TRBJ1-2; no clear D gene. V dropped 5 bases and J dropped 5 bases, with 9 bases sitting between them. CDR1 and CDR2 from the germline V gene are SGHTA and FQGNSA. The CDR3 length is 12 residues. CDR3 protein: CASSLEVYGYTF. The CDR3 DNA sequence: TGTGCCAGCAGCCTTGAGGTTTATGGCTACACCTTC.

CDR3 DNA sequence: TGCGCCAGCAGCCTTGGGACAGGCGGCCATCAGCCCCAGCATTTT. As protein: CASSLGTGGHQPQHF. V and J are TRBV5-1 and TRBJ1-5; 8 nucleotides agree with TRBD1. Germline V lookup: CDR1 SGHRS, CDR2 YFSETQ. With V trimmed by 4 bases and J by 5 bases, 8 bases remained unmatched. This CDR3 comprises 15 residues.

The chain uses TRBV30 and TRBJ1-4; 7 bases agree with TRBD1. Germline values: CDR1 GTSNPN, CDR2 SVGIG (reference sequence). The V and J ends lost 3 bases and 4 bases, in that order; junction bases with no gene match: 11. The CDR3 is made up of 16 amino acids. CDR3 nucleotide sequence: TGTGCCTGGAGACCAGGCCAGACAGGGAGTAATGAAAAACTGTTTTTT. Protein: CAWRPGQTGSNEKLFF.

This chain joins TRBV5-4 and TRBJ2-5; tentatively, D is TRBD1 (6 bases). The CDR3 extends over 16 amino acids. Looked up from germline, CDR1 is SGHNT and CDR2 is YYREEE (reference sequence). V lost 1 base and J 0 bases, leaving 13 bases between the germline ends. As DNA, the CDR3 is TGTGCCAGCAGCTTGATGCCCTGGGACAACCAAGAGACCCAGTACTTC. Translated: CASSLMPWDNQETQYF.

The rearrangement links TRBV5-1 to TRBJ2-5; D remains ambiguous. V shed 0 bases and J shed 3 bases, with 6 bases lying between them. The CDR3 is 13 amino acids. CDR1 is SGHRS and CDR2 is YFSETQ in the germline V gene. The CDR3 sequence: CASSLGPEETQYF. The DNA for the CDR3 is TGCGCCAGCAGCTTGGGACCTGAAGAGACCCAGTACTTC.

This clonotype appeared a single time. The chain joins TRBV30 to TRBJ2-7; a weak D match, TRBD1 (6 bases). Germline CDR1 reads GTSNPN; CDR2 reads SVGIG (reference sequence). This CDR3 has 13 amino acids. V was trimmed by 3 bases and J by 2 bases, leaving 11 bases between them. CDR3 region: CAWSLGQTYEQYF. DNA for the CDR3: TGTGCCTGGAGCCTAGGACAGACCTACGAGCAGTACTTC.

This clonotype has a single count. The CDR3 DNA sequence: TGTGCCTGGAGTGTATCAGGGGAAAAACTGTTTTTT. Amino acid sequence: CAWSVSGEKLFF. This chain uses TRBV30 with TRBJ1-4; possible D gene TRBD1, 5 bases. Per the germline V gene, CDR1 is GTSNPN and CDR2 is SVGIG (reference sequence). This CDR3 is built from 12 residues. With 0 bases removed from V and 8 bases from J, the gap between germline ends came to 7 bases. The full variable domain, in which reference TRBV30 and TRBJ1-4 provide the parts outside the CDR3, is SQTIHQWPATLVQPVGSPLSLECTVEGTSNPNLYWYRQAAGRGLQLLFYSVGIGQISSEVPQNLSASRPQDRQFILSSKKLLLSDSGFYLCAWSVSGEKLFFGSGTQLSVL.

This rearrangement joins TRBV30 to TRBJ2-3; 8 bases match TRBD2. Germline trimming cut 0 bases from V and 2 bases from J; bases unmatched to any gene: 4. This CDR3 contains 15 residues. Germline V gene data show CDR1 as GTSNPN and CDR2 as SVGIG (reference sequence). CDR3 residues: CAWSVLAAFTDTQYF. The CDR3 DNA follows: TGTGCCTGGAGTGTACTAGCGGCCTTCACAGATACGCAGTATTTT.

The chain employs TRBV7-9 and TRBJ1-2; 7 nucleotides line up with TRBD1. Per the germline V gene, CDR1 is SEHNR and CDR2 is FQNEAQ (reference sequence). There are 14 residues in the CDR3. After removal of 7 bases from V and 8 bases from J, the junction contained 13 bases not matched to a gene. CDR3 sequence (DNA): TGTGCCAGCACCAATACTCGGGACAGAGGAGGCTACACCTTC. Translation gives CASTNTRDRGGYTF.

The chain has TRBV30 and TRBJ1-2; TRBD1 might be the D (5 bases). V lost 4 bases and J lost 6, with 15 bases in between. The CDR3 extends over 13 amino acids. In germline, CDR1 is GTSNPN, CDR2 SVGIG (reference sequence). The CDR3 nucleotides read TGTGCCTGGACCCCCGGCAGGGACCATGGCTACACCTTC. It codes for CAWTPGRDHGYTF.

This clonotype was detected only once. The rearrangement joins TRBV20-1 to TRBJ2-3; 8 nucleotides align to TRBD2. From germline, CDR1 is DFQATT and CDR2 SNEGSKA (reference sequence). CDR3 length equals 15 residues. Trimming cost V 5 bases and J 5 bases; bases outside gene matches: 12. CDR3 residues: CSAPRRAGEIDTQYF. CDR3 bases: TGCAGTGCTCCCCGTCGAGCGGGGGAAATAGATACGCAGTATTTT.

The rearrangement links TRBV12-3 or TRBV12-4 to TRBJ2-7; 7 bases map to TRBD1. Trimming removed 5 bases from V and 4 bases from J; junction bases left unmatched: 5. The CDR3 extends over 13 amino acids. CDR3 nucleotides: TGTGCCAGCAGTCCCGGGACAGATTACGAGCAGTACTTC. Translating gives CASSPGTDYEQYF.

The chain carries TRBV29-1 and TRBJ2-2; no clear D. The CDR3 runs to 12 residues. Germline assignment: CDR1 SQVTM and CDR2 ANQGSEA. Trimming left V 3 bases short and J 3 bases short, with 5 bases between. CDR3 sequence: CSVDRDTGELFF. As DNA, the CDR3 is TGCAGCGTTGATCGGGACACCGGGGAGCTGTTTTTT.